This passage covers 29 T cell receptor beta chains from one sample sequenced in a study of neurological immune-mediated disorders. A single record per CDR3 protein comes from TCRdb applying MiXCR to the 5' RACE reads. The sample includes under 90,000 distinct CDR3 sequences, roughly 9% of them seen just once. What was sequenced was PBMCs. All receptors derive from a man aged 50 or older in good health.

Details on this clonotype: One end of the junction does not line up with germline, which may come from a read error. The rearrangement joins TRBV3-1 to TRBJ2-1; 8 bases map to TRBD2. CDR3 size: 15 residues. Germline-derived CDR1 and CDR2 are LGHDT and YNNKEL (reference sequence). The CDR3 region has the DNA TGTGCCAGCAGCGAAACTAGCGGATCTCCGAATGAGCAGTTCTTT. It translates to CASSETSGSPNEQFF.

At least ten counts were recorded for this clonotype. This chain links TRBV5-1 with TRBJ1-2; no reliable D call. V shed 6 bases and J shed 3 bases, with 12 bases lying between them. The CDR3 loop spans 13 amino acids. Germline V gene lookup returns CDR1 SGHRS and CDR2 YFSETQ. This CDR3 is CASTTGLDYGYTF. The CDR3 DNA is TGCGCCAGCACCACTGGACTAGACTATGGCTACACCTTC.

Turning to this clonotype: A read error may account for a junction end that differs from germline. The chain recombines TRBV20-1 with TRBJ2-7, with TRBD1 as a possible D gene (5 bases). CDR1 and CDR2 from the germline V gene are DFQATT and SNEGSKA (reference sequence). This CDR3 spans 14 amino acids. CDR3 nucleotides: TGCGGTGCTCCCAAACAGGATCGCTCCTACGAGCAGTACTTC. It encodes CGAPKQDRSYEQYF.

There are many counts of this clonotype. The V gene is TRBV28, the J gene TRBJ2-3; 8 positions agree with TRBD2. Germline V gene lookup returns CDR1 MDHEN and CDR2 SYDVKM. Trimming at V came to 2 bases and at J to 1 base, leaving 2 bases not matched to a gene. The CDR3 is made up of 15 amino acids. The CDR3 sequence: CASSLSGGRTDTQYF. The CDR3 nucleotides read TGTGCCAGCAGTTTAAGCGGGGGACGCACAGATACGCAGTATTTT.

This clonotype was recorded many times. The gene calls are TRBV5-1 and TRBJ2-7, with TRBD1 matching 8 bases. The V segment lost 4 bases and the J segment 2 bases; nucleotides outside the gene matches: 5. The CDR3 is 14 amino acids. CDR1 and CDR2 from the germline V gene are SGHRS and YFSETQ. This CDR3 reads CASSPTGDAYEQYF. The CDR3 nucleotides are TGCGCCAGCAGCCCGACAGGGGACGCCTACGAGCAGTACTTC.

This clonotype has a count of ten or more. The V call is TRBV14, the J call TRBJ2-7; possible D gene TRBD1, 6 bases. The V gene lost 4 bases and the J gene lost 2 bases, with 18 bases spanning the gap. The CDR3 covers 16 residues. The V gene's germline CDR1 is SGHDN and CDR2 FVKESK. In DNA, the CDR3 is TGTGCCAGCAGCCGCCTATCCGGGACACTCACCTACGAGCAGTACTTC. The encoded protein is CASSRLSGTLTYEQYF.

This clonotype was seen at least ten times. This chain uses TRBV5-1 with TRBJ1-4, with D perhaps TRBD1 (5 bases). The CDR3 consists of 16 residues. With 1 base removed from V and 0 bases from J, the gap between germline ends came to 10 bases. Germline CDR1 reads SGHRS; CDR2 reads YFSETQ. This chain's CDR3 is CASSLLGRATNEKLFF. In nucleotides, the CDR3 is TGCGCCAGCAGCTTGCTGGGACGGGCAACTAATGAAAAACTGTTTTTT.

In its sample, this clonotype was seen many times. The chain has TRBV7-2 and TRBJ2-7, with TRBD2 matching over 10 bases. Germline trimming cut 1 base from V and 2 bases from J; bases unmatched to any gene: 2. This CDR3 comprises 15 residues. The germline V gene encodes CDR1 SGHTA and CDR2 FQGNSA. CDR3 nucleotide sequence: TGTGCCAGCAGCTTAGGTAGCGGGAGGACCTACGAGCAGTACTTC. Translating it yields CASSLGSGRTYEQYF.

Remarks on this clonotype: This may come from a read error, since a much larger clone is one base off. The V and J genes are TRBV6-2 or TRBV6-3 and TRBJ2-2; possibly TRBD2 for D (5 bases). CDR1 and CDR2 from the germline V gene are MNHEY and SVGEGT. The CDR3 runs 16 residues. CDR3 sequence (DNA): TGTGCCAGCAGTTACGGCCGCAGCTCTGGAACCGGGGAGCAGTTTTTT. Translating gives CASSYGRSSGTGEQFF.

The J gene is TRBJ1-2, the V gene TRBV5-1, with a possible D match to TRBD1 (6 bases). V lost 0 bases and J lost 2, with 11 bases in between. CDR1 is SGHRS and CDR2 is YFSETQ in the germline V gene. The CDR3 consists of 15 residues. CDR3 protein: CASSLADRTNYGYTF. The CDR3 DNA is TGCGCCAGCAGCTTGGCCGACAGGACGAACTATGGCTACACCTTC.

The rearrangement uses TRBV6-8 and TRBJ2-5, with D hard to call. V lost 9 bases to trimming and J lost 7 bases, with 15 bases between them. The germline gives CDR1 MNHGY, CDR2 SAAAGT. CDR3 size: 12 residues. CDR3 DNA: TGTGCCAGATGCACAGAACACGGGACCCAGTACTTC. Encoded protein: CARCTEHGTQYF.

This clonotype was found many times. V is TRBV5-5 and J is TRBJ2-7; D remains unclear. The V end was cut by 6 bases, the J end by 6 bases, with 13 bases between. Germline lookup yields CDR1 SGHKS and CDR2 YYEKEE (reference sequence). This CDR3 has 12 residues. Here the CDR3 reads CASTDGRLEQYF. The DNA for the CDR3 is TGTGCCAGCACGGACGGTCGTCTCGAGCAGTACTTC.

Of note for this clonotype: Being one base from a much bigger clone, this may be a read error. CDR3: CASSFLMKGHLGAEAFF. For the CDR3, the DNA is TGTGCCAGCAGTTTCCTCATGAAGGGCCACCTAGGAGCTGAAGCTTTCTTT. The V gene is TRBV28, the J gene TRBJ1-1; no clear D. Germline lookup yields CDR1 MDHEN and CDR2 SYDVKM. CDR3 length: 17 residues. V was trimmed by 3 bases and J by 6 bases, leaving 23 bases between them.

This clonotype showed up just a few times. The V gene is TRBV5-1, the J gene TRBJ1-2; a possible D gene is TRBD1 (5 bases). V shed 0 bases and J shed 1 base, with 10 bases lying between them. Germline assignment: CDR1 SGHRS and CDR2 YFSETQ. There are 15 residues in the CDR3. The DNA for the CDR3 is TGCGCCAGCAGCTTGGAGTGGGGGAGTAACTATGGCTACACCTTC. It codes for CASSLEWGSNYGYTF.

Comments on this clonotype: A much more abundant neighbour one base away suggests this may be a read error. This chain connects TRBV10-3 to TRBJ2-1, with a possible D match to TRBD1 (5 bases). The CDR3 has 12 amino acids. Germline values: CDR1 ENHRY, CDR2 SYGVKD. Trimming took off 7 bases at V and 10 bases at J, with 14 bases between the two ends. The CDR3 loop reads CAINKGVQEQFF. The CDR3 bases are TGTGCCATCAATAAAGGGGTACAGGAGCAGTTCTTC.

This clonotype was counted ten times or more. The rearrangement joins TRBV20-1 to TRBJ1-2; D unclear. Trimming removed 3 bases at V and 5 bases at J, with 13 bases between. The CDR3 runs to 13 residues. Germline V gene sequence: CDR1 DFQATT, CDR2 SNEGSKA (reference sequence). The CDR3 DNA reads TGCAGTGCTAGTAAGGCGGATCGATATGGCTACACCTTC. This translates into CSASKADRYGYTF.

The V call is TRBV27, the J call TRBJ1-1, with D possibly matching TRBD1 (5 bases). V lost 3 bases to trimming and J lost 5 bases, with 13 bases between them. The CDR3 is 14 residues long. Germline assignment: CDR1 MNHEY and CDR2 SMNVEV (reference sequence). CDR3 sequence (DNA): TGTGCCAGCAGTTTGGGGGGTAGACGGACTGAAGCTTTCTTT. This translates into CASSLGGRRTEAFF.

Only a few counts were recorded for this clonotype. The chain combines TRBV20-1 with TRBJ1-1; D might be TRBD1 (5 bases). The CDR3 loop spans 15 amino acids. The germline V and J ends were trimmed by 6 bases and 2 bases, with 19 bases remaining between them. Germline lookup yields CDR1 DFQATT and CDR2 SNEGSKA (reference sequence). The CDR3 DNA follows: TGCAGTGCCCGCGGGCGGGGCAGACCTAACACTGAAGCTTTCTTT. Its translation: CSARGRGRPNTEAFF.

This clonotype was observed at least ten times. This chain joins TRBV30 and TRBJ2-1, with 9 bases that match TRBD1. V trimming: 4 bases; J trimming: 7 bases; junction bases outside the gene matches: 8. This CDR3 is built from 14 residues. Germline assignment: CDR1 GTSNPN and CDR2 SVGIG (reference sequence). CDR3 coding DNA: TGTGCCTGGACCCTGAGGGGGACAGGGAATGAGCAGTTCTTC. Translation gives CAWTLRGTGNEQFF.

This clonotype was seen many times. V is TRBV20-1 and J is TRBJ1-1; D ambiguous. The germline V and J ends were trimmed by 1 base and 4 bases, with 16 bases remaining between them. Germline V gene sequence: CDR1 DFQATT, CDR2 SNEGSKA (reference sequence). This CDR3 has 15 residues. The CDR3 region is CSARVGGQVGTEAFF. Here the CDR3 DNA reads TGCAGTGCTAGAGTAGGAGGCCAGGTGGGCACTGAAGCTTTCTTT.

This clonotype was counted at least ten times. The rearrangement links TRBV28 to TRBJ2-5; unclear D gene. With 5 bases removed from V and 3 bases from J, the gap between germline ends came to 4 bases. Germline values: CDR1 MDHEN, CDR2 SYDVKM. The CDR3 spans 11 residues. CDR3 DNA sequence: TGTGCCAGCAGTCCAAAAGAGACCCAGTACTTC. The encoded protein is CASSPKETQYF.

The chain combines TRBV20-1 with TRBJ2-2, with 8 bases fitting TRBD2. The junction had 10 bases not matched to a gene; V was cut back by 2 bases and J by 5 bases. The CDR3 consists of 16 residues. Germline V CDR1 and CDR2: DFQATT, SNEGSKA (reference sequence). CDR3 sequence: CSARIGAGGLTGELFF. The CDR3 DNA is TGCAGTGCTAGAATAGGGGCGGGGGGACTAACCGGGGAGCTGTTTTTT.

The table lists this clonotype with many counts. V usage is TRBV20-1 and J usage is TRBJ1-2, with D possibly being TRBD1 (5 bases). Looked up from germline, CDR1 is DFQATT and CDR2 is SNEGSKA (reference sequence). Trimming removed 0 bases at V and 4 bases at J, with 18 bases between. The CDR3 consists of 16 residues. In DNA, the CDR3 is TGCAGTGCTAGAGATGGGGGGAGGGGCAACCCCTATGGCTACACCTTC. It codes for CSARDGGRGNPYGYTF.

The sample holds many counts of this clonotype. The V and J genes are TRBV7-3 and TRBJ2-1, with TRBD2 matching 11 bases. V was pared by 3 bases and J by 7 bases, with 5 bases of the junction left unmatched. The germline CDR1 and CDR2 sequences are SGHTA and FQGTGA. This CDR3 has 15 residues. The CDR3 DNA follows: TGTGCCAGCAGCTTTAGCGGGGGGGGTCCTAATGAGCAGTTCTTC. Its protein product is CASSFSGGGPNEQFF.

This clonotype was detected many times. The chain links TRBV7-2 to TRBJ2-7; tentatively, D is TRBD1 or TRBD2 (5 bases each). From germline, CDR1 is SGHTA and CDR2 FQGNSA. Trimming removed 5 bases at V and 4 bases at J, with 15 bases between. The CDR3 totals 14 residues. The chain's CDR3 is CASSPGTPTYEQYF. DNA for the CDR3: TGTGCCAGCAGCCCTGGGACGCCGACATACGAGCAGTACTTC.

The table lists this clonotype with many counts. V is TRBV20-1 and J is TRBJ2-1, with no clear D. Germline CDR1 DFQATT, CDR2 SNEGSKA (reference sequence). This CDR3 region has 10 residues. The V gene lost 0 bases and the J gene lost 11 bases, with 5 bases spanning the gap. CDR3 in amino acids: CSAREDQQFF. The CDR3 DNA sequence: TGCAGTGCTAGAGAGGACCAGCAGTTCTTC.

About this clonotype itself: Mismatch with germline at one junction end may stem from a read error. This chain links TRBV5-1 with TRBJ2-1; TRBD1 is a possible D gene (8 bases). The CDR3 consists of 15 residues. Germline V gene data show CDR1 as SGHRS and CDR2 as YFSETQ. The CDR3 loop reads CASSPTGGGGNERFF. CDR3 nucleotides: TGCGCCAGCAGCCCTACAGGGGGAGGGGGCAATGAGCGGTTCTTC. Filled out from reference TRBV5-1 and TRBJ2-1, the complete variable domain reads KAGVTQTPRYLIKTRGQQVTLSCSPISGHRSVSWYQQTPGQGLQFLFEYFSETQRNKGNFPGRFSGRQFSNSRSEMNVSTLELGDSALYLCASSPTGGGGNERFFGPGTRLTVL.

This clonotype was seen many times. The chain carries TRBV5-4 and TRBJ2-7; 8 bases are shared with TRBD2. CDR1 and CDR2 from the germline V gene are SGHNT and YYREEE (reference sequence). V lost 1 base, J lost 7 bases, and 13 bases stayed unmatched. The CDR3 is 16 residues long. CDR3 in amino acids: CASSLKQNGGAGEQYF. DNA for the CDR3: TGTGCCAGCAGCTTGAAACAAAACGGGGGGGCGGGGGAGCAGTACTTC.

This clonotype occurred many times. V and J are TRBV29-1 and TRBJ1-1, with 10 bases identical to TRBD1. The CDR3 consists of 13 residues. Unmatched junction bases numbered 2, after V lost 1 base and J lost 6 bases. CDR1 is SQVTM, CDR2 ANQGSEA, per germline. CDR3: CSVEGQGAAEAFF. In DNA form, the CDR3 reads TGCAGCGTTGAAGGACAGGGGGCCGCTGAAGCTTTCTTT.